The 26 T cell receptor beta chains below were found in one sample sequenced in a study of response to subunit inactivated influenza vaccine. Using its own MiXCR run on the RT-PCR reads, TCRdb lists one record per CDR3 protein. The sample includes about 480,000 distinct CDR3 sequences, roughly 11% of them seen just once. The sequences come from PBMCs from blood, collected roughly 48 days after vaccination. The receptors were gathered from a man between 50 and 59 years old who received an inactivated influenza vaccine.

The chain uses TRBV4-1 and TRBJ1-5; 7 bases are shared with TRBD1. Germline V CDR1 and CDR2: MGHRA, YSYEKL. J was trimmed by 7 bases and V by 0 bases; bases with no gene match: 6. This CDR3 comprises 15 residues. The CDR3 coding sequence is TGCGCCAGCAGCCAAGACGAGACAGGGTCGCAGCCCCAGCATTTT. This gives the protein CASSQDETGSQPQHF.

This clonotype was detected a few times. The J gene is TRBJ2-7, the V gene TRBV20-1; D is unresolved. Trimming took 7 bases from V and 2 from J, leaving 9 bases between them. This CDR3 is built from 11 residues. In germline, CDR1 is DFQATT, CDR2 SNEGSKA (reference sequence). This chain's CDR3 is CSVIGPYEQYF. In DNA, the CDR3 is TGCAGTGTCATAGGCCCCTACGAGCAGTACTTC.

The genes are TRBV28 and TRBJ2-1; 7 bases map to TRBD1. Unmatched junction bases numbered 6, after V lost 7 bases and J lost 3 bases. The germline V gene has CDR1 MDHEN and CDR2 SYDVKM. The CDR3 loop spans 14 amino acids. The CDR3 DNA sequence: TGTGCCAGCAAGCAGGGGACAGTCTACAATGAGCAGTTCTTC. Translating it yields CASKQGTVYNEQFF.

Ten or more counts support this clonotype. The chain uses TRBV12-3 or TRBV12-4 and TRBJ1-1; tentatively, D is TRBD1 (5 bases). The CDR3 is 14 residues long. The V end lost 6 bases, the J end lost 1 base, and 12 bases lay between the germline ends. The CDR3 region is CASRGDLTNTEAFF. The CDR3 region has the DNA TGTGCCAGCAGAGGGGACCTGACGAACACTGAAGCTTTCTTT.

V is TRBV6-2 or TRBV6-3 and J is TRBJ2-5; maybe TRBD1 (6 bases). The V end was cut by 1 base, the J end by 3 bases, with 15 bases between. Germline CDR1 MNHEY, CDR2 SVGEGT. This CDR3 comprises 16 residues. CDR3 region: CASSYYPVTGEETQYF. The CDR3 DNA sequence: TGTGCCAGCAGTTACTACCCGGTGACAGGAGAAGAGACCCAGTACTTC.

Only a few counts were recorded for this clonotype. V and J are TRBV5-1 and TRBJ2-2; D not certain. V dropped 4 bases and J dropped 2 bases, with 18 bases sitting between them. The CDR3 spans 17 residues. The germline CDR1 and CDR2 sequences are SGHRS and YFSETQ. The CDR3 spells CASSQNRYGLNTGELFF. The DNA of the CDR3 is TGCGCCAGCAGCCAAAATCGCTACGGGCTCAACACCGGGGAGCTGTTTTTT.

This clonotype was seen repeatedly, ten times or more. The V gene is TRBV9, the J gene TRBJ2-7; 7 bases map to TRBD2. V was clipped by 3 bases and J by 6 bases; unmatched bases: 12. Per the germline V gene, CDR1 is SGDLS and CDR2 is YYNGEE. This CDR3 contains 15 residues. The CDR3 region has the DNA TGTGCCAGCAGCGCCATGGGGGGGAGTGTCTCCGAGCAGTACTTC. Its translation: CASSAMGGSVSEQYF.

The rearrangement joins TRBV5-6 to TRBJ2-3, with D unclear. Trimming cost V 5 bases and J 7 bases, with 11 bases left between them. This CDR3 spans 12 amino acids. Germline V lookup: CDR1 SGHDT, CDR2 YYEEEE. DNA of the CDR3: TGTGCCAGCAGTCGCTTTGGACATACGCAGTATTTT. It specifies CASSRFGHTQYF.

DNA for the CDR3: TGTGCCAGCAGCTCGCAGACAGGGGGGAGCTATGGCTACACCTTC. It is translated as CASSSQTGGSYGYTF. V is TRBV7-2 and J is TRBJ1-2; 9 bases map to TRBD1. This CDR3 spans 15 amino acids. After removal of 4 bases from V and 4 bases from J, the junction contained 7 bases not matched to a gene. CDR1 SGHTA and CDR2 FQGNSA come from the germline V gene.

The chain employs TRBV12-3 or TRBV12-4 and TRBJ2-1; D is perhaps TRBD2 (5 bases). This CDR3 comprises 13 residues. V shed 6 bases and J shed 3 bases, with 9 bases lying between them. The CDR3, as DNA: TGTGCCAGCAGGGGCGGGTTCTACAATGAGCAGTTCTTC. Its protein is CASRGGFYNEQFF.

This clonotype has just a few counts. The chain joins TRBV6-5 to TRBJ2-3; no definite D call. Germline V CDR1 and CDR2: MNHEY, SVGAGI. Deletions cut 6 bases from V and 1 base from J, with 11 bases between. The CDR3 length is 14 residues. The CDR3, as DNA: TGTGCCAGCAGGGACGCGCTCGGCACAGATACGCAGTATTTT. Translation gives CASRDALGTDTQYF.

This clonotype was recorded at least ten times. This chain joins TRBV9 and TRBJ2-7; D gene ambiguous. V was trimmed by 3 bases and J by 3 bases, leaving 7 bases between them. From germline, CDR1 is SGDLS and CDR2 YYNGEE. The length of the CDR3 is 12 residues. The CDR3 nucleotides read TGTGCCAGCAGCGACGGCCACTACGAGCAGTACTTC. Protein sequence: CASSDGHYEQYF.

This clonotype occurred many times. This chain links TRBV12-3 or TRBV12-4 with TRBJ1-1, with D maybe TRBD1 (5 bases). Trimming removed 3 bases at V and 10 bases at J, with 12 bases between. This CDR3 contains 12 residues. The CDR3 loop reads CASSFPGLGAFF. CDR3 coding DNA: TGTGCCAGCAGTTTCCCAGGGTTGGGAGCTTTCTTT.

This clonotype was seen at least ten times. The chain uses TRBV5-5 and TRBJ1-2; D is possibly TRBD1 (5 bases). Trimming removed 3 bases from V and 5 bases from J, with 17 bases in between. The V gene's germline CDR1 is SGHKS and CDR2 YYEKEE (reference sequence). The CDR3 loop spans 15 amino acids. CDR3 loop: CASSWNPTDAYGYTF. The CDR3 bases are TGTGCCAGCAGCTGGAACCCGACAGATGCATATGGCTACACCTTC.

This clonotype was counted many times. This rearrangement joins TRBV20-1 to TRBJ2-7; maybe TRBD2 (6 bases). The length of the CDR3 is 14 residues. CDR1 DFQATT and CDR2 SNEGSKA come from the germline V gene (reference sequence). Between the trimmed V and J ends, which lost 2 bases and 2 bases, there was a span of 13 bases. The CDR3 spells CSARPGWGAYEQYF. The CDR3 DNA reads as TGCAGTGCTAGACCGGGATGGGGGGCCTACGAGCAGTACTTC.

The rearrangement uses TRBV10-3 and TRBJ1-1, with 7 bases aligning to TRBD1. V trimming: 6 bases; J trimming: 4 bases; junction bases outside the gene matches: 11. Germline loops: CDR1 ENHRY, CDR2 SYGVKD. This CDR3 has 15 residues. The CDR3 nucleotides read TGTGCCATCAGGGACCGGCAGGGGGTGTTCACTGAAGCTTTCTTT. Translation gives CAIRDRQGVFTEAFF.

DNA of the CDR3: TGTGCCAGCGGCTCCCTGGGAAACGAGCAGTACTTC. Encoded protein: CASGSLGNEQYF. The chain is built from TRBV7-9 and TRBJ2-7; D not resolved. The CDR3 covers 12 residues. CDR1 is SEHNR and CDR2 is FQNEAQ in the germline V gene (reference sequence). V lost 8 bases and J 5 bases, leaving 13 bases between the germline ends.

This clonotype was recorded at least ten times. The J gene is TRBJ2-5, the V gene TRBV29-1; 10 bases agree with TRBD2. Germline V gene sequence: CDR1 SQVTM, CDR2 ANQGSEA. Trimming cost V 3 bases and J 4 bases; bases outside gene matches: 11. The CDR3 extends over 16 amino acids. CDR3 loop: CSVDGLSGGATETQYF. CDR3 coding DNA: TGCAGCGTTGATGGGCTAAGCGGGGGGGCGACAGAGACCCAGTACTTC.

CDR3 sequence reads: CASSLKPETSGRGEQFF. The CDR3 nucleotides read TGTGCCAGCAGCTTAAAGCCAGAGACTAGCGGGAGAGGGGAGCAGTTCTTC. This chain connects TRBV7-2 to TRBJ2-1; 12 bases line up with TRBD2. The trim removed 2 bases at V and 10 bases at J, leaving 12 bases unmatched. CDR3 length equals 17 residues. Germline assignment: CDR1 SGHTA and CDR2 FQGNSA. The variable domain in full, completed from reference TRBV7-2 and TRBJ2-1, reads GAGVSQSPSNKVTEKGKDVELRCDPISGHTALYWYRQSLGQGLEFLIYFQGNSAPDKSGLPSDRFSAERTGGSVSTLTIQRTQQEDSAVYLCASSLKPETSGRGEQFFGPGTRLTVL.

The V gene is TRBV19, the J gene TRBJ2-1, with 7 bases aligning to TRBD2. Trimming cost V 4 bases and J 7 bases; bases outside gene matches: 16. Germline V gene data show CDR1 as LNHDA and CDR2 as SQIVND (reference sequence). The CDR3 length is 17 residues. CDR3: CASSNFGRGSGRNEQFF. CDR3 in DNA: TGTGCCAGTAGTAACTTCGGGCGGGGGAGCGGACGAAATGAGCAGTTCTTC.

In its sample, this clonotype was seen a few times. The genes are TRBV20-1 and TRBJ2-5; 13 bases fit TRBD2. In germline, CDR1 is DFQATT, CDR2 SNEGSKA (reference sequence). The CDR3 consists of 15 residues. V lost 5 bases to trimming and J lost 4 bases; unmatched junction nucleotides: 7. The CDR3 region is CSAGRLAGGVETQYF. CDR3 in DNA: TGCAGTGCTGGCCGACTAGCGGGGGGTGTAGAGACCCAGTACTTC.

The rearrangement uses TRBV5-5 and TRBJ2-2; no definite D call. There are 14 residues in the CDR3. From germline, CDR1 is SGHKS and CDR2 YYEKEE (reference sequence). V gave up 3 bases and J gave up 5 bases, with 11 bases separating them. In nucleotides, the CDR3 is TGTGCCAGCAGCTGGGTTGACTTGACCGGGGAGCTGTTTTTT. It encodes CASSWVDLTGELFF.

V and J are TRBV6-2 or TRBV6-3 and TRBJ2-6; D may be TRBD1 (6 bases). The CDR3 is made up of 16 amino acids. The V gene's germline CDR1 is MNHEY and CDR2 SVGEGT. Trimming pared 4 bases from V and 0 bases from J, leaving 10 bases between. The CDR3 DNA reads as TGTGCCAGCAGTTCAGGACAGTTCTCTGGGGCCAACGTCCTGACTTTC. As protein: CASSSGQFSGANVLTF.

This clonotype was seen a few times. The rearrangement uses TRBV7-9 and TRBJ2-1; D call uncertain. The CDR3 length is 12 residues. Trimming pared 1 base from V and 6 bases from J, leaving 4 bases between. Germline V CDR1 and CDR2: SEHNR, FQNEAQ (reference sequence). DNA of the CDR3: TGTGCCAGCAGCTTAGGAATCAATGAGCAGTTCTTC. This encodes CASSLGINEQFF.

This clonotype showed up many times. The rearrangement uses TRBV29-1 and TRBJ2-1; 7 nucleotides agree with TRBD2. The CDR3 runs to 13 residues. CDR1 SQVTM and CDR2 ANQGSEA come from the germline V gene. The trim removed 7 bases at V and 7 bases at J, leaving 10 bases unmatched. The CDR3 is CSAGLVGLNEQFF. The CDR3, as DNA: TGCAGCGCTGGACTAGTGGGATTGAATGAGCAGTTCTTC.

The chain has TRBV5-1 and TRBJ2-5, with D perhaps matching TRBD1 (6 bases). From germline, CDR1 is SGHRS and CDR2 YFSETQ. Trimming stripped 4 bases from V and 4 bases from J, with 23 bases between. This CDR3 region has 17 residues. The CDR3 here is CASSQQPQSRGRETQYF. In nucleotides, the CDR3 is TGCGCCAGCAGCCAGCAGCCCCAGTCCAGGGGAAGAGAGACCCAGTACTTC.